Sequencing of this T cell receptor beta chain was carried out in a study of shared clonotypes between healthy human individuals (dated by TCRdb to 2020 to 2022). With regard to the full study: The cohort comprised a couple of women and a few men aged 18 to 49 years. For each donor, three plates each were used for CD4 naive and CD4 memory, two plates were used for CD8 naive, and one plate was used for CD8 memory. Per donor, leukapheresis produced somewhere between about 0.94 and 9 billion PBMCs. To estimate repertoire size and how much clonotypes are shared between individuals, the study performed deep sequencing of blood TCR repertoires from roughly five healthy adults. Different laboratories and diverse techniques were used to prepare libraries and sequence TCR repertoires, to increase sequencing depth and limit assay-specific biases. Study-wide conclusions, independent of this receptor: Sampling was restricted to blood, and TCR repertoires in tissue are likely to differ from TCR repertoires in blood. Compared with non-shared clonotypes, the clonotypes found in all four sorted-subset donors had higher generation probabilities. Rarefaction of sorted-subset datasets indicated incomplete sequencing despite the large sequencing depth. Pairwise subsampling indicated that sequencing depth was expected to affect the degree of clonotype sharing among donors. The small number of donors limited the genetic and exposure-history diversity represented. Estimated clonotype richness was generally larger for naive than for memory subsets. Sharing across a few donors was observed for around 5% of naive CD4, 3.5% of naive CD8, 2.3% of memory CD4, and over 0.3% of memory CD8 clonotypes.

TCR CDR3 regions were amplified from genomic DNA by multiplex PCR using the deep immunoSEQ assay. Extracted genomic DNA from each cell subset was distributed evenly across all wells of several immunoSEQ 96-well plates, and each plate was treated as a replicate. For sorted subsets, each replicate PCR was loaded with roughly 200 ng genomic DNA, equivalent to 30,000 or so T cell genomes. Purified libraries were measured with a Qubit 3.0 fluorometer, size-checked on a Bioanalyzer 2100, and measured again with the KAPA Library Quantification kit. Every immunoSEQ 96-well plate was sequenced on a dedicated single-read 150-cycle Illumina NextSeq 550 flow cell. As for the original processing: Because only junctional sequences without quality scores were contained in the immunoSEQ output, filtering matching that applied to full-length reads could not be performed. Sequences were annotated with PyIR, a Python wrapper for IgBLAST v1.9, and V/J genes and CDR3 were assigned using IMGT germline references. Reads with weak V/J assignments (E-value above 1e-6), missing CDR3, stop codons, out-of-frame junctions, or ambiguous translated residues were removed. V3J clonotypes were defined by identical inferred V gene, J gene, and CDR3 amino acid sequence. The percentage overlap between two repertoires was calculated by dividing the number of shared unique clonotypes by the size of the smaller repertoire. Richness of each repertoire was evaluated using RTK rarefaction, the Chao1 estimator, and Recon v2.1 estimates of unobserved clonotypes. Generation probabilities for all TCRbeta clonotypes obtained by the gDNA method from a handful of donors were computed using OLGA. Here the immuneACCESS table is served through TCRdb, limited to in-frame sequences with V and J called. Missing clones are a known gap in these copies; in checked studies unresolved V genes cover under half, and the rest lacks a known reason. The DNA was the basis for D and trimming; V, J and clone size are from that table. Across this sample there are 2 million to 3 million clones, with around 94% seen only once. The ten largest make up over 0.12% of the sample.

Donors were healthy HIV-negative adults with no recently reported acute infections or vaccinations. Every donor was a Caucasian adult living in Nashville, Tennessee, USA. CD4+ T cells were enriched through magnetic negative selection, after which naive cells were positively selected on CD45RA and the remaining negative fraction served as the memory subset. Blood was collected by leukapheresis, and PBMCs were isolated by Ficoll-Histopaque density gradient centrifugation and then cryopreserved in liquid nitrogen vapor phase. Purity and quantity of every magnetically sorted T cell population were checked by analytical flow cytometry. Genomic DNA was isolated from every sorted fraction and measured by UV absorbance on a Nanodrop 2000c. Notes on this clone: The antigen it binds to is not known. No per-base quality is available; no much larger clone lies one base away. This same CDR3 is encoded by further DNA sequences in the sample.

The germline V gene gives CDR1 as MNHEY and CDR2 as SVGAGI. Trimming at the junction amounts to 5 bases on V and 4 bases on J, and the germline ends lie 9 bases apart. Reading from cysteine to phenylalanine, the CDR3 counts 12 amino acids. Only the CDR3 region is kept as DNA, spanning 36 bases read in frame from base 1. The chain joins TRBV6-5 to TRBJ2-7; tentative D gene TRBD2, with 5 bases matching. This clonotype was sampled from a man between 18 and 29 years old in good health. Source material: naive CD4+ T cells sorted from blood. What this sample's cell subset or site label stands for: CD45RA+ positively selected. The CDR3 in this case is CASSPRGYEQYF. In nucleotide form, the sequence is TGTGCCAGCAGTCCACGGGGTTACGAGCAGTACTTC.